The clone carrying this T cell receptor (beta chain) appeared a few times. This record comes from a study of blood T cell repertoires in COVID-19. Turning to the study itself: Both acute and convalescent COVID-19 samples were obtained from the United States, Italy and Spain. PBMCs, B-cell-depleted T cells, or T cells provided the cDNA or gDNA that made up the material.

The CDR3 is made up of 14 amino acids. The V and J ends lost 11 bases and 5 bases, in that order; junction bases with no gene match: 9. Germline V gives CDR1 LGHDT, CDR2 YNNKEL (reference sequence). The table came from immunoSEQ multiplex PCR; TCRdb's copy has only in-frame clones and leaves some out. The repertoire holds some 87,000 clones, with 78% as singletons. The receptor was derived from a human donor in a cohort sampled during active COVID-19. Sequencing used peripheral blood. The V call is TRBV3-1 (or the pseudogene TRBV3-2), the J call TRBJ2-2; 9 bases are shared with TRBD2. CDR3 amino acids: CASREAGGTGELFF. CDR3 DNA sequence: TGTGCCTCCAGGGAAGCGGGAGGTACCGGGGAGCTGTTTTTT.